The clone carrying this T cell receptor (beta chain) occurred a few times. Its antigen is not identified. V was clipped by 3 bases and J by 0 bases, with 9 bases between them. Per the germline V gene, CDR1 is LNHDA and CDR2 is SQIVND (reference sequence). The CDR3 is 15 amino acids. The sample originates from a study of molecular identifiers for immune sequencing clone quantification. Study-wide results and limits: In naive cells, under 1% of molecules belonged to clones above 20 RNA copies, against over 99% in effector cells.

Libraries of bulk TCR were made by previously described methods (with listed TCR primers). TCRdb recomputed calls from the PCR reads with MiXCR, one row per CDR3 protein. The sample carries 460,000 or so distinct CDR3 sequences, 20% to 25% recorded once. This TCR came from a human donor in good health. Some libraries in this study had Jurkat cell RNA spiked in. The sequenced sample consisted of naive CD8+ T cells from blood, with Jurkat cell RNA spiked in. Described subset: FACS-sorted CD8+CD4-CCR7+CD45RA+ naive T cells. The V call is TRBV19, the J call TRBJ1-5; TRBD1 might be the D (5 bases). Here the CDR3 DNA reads TGTGCCAGTAGTATGACAGCGTATAGCAATCAGCCCCAGCATTTT. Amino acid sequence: CASSMTAYSNQPQHF.